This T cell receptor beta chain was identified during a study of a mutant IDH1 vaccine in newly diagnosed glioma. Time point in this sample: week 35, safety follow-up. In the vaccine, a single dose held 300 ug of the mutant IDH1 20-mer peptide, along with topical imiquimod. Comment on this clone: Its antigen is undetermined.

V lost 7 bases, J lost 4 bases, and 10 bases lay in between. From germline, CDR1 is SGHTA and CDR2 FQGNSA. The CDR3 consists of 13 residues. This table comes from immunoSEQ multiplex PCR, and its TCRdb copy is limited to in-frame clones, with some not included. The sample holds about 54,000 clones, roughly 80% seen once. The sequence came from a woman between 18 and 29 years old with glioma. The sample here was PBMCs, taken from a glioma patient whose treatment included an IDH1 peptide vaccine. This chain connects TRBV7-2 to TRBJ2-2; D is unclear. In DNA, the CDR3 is TGTGCCAGCATTCAGTCGGCCACCGGGGAGCTGTTTTTT. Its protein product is CASIQSATGELFF.